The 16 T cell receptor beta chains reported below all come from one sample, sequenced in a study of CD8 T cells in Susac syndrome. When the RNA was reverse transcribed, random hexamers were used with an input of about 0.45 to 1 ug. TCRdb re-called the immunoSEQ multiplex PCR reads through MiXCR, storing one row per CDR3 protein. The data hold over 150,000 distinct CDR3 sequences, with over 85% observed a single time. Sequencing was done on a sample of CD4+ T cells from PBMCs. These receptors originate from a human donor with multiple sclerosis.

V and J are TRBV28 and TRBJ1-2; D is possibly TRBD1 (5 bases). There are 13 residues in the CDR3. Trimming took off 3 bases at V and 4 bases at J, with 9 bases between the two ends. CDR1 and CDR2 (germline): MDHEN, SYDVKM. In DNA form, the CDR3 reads TGTGCCAGCAGTTTCCTGGGGCCCTATGGCTACACCTTC. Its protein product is CASSFLGPYGYTF.

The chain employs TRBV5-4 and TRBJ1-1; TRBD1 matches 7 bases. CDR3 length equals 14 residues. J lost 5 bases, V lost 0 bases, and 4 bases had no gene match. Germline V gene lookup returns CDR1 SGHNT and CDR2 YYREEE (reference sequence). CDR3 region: CASSLDRGDTEAFF. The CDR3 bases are TGTGCCAGCAGCTTGGACAGGGGTGATACTGAAGCTTTCTTT.

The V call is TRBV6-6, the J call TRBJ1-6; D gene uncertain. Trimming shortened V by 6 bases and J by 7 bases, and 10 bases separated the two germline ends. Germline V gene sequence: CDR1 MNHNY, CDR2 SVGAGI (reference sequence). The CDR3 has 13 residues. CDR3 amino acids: CASSRGINSPLHF. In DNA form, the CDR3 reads TGTGCCAGCAGCCGAGGGATCAATTCACCCCTCCACTTT.

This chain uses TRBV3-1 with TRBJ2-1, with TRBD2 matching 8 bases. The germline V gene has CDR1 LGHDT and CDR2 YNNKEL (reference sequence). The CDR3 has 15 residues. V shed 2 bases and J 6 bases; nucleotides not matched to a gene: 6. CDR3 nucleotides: TGTGCCAGCAGCCAACCGGGACTAGAGGCCAATGAGCAGTTCTTC. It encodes CASSQPGLEANEQFF.

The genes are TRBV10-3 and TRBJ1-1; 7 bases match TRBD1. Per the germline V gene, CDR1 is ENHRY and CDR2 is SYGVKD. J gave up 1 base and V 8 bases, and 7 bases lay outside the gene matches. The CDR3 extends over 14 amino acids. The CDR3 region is CAICMDRSNTEAFF. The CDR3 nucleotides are TGTGCCATCTGTATGGACAGGTCGAACACTGAAGCTTTCTTT.

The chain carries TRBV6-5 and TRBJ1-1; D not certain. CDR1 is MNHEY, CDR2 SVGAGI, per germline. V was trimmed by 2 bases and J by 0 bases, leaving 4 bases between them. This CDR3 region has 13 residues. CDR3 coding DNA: TGTGCCAGCAGTTACGACGTGAACACTGAAGCTTTCTTT. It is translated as CASSYDVNTEAFF.

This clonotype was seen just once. CDR3 loop: CASSAGTVLKETQYF. CDR3 nucleotide sequence: TGTGCCAGCTCAGCGGGGACAGTGCTAAAAGAGACCCAGTACTTC. The rearrangement links TRBV18 to TRBJ2-5, with D maybe TRBD1 (7 bases). The CDR3 is made up of 15 amino acids. Between the trimmed V and J ends, which lost 5 bases and 3 bases, there was a span of 16 bases. CDR1 is KGHSH and CDR2 is LQKENI in the germline V gene.

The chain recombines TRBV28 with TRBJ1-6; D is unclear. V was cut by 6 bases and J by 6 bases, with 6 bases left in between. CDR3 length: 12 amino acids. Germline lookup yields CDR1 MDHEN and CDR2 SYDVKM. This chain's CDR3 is CASRPSNSPLHF. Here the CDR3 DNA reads TGTGCCAGCAGACCTAGTAATTCACCCCTCCACTTT.

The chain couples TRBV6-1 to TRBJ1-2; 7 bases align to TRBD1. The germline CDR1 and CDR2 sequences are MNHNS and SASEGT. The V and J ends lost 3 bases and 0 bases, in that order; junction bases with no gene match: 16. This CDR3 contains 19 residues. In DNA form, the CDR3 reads TGTGCCAGCAGTGAGTATGGGACAGACATCTTCCGAGCTAACTATGGCTACACCTTC. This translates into CASSEYGTDIFRANYGYTF.

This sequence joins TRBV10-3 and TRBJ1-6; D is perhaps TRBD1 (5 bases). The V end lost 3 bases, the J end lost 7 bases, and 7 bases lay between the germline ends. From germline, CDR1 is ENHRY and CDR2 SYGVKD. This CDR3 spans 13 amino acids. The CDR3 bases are TGTGCCATCAGTGAAGGGGAAAATTCACCCCTCCACTTT. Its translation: CAISEGENSPLHF.

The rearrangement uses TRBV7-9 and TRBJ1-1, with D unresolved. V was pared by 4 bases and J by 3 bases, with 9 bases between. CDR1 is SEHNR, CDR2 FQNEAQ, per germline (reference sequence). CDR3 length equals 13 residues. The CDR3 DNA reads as TGTGCCAGCAGCTCCCTCGTCTACACTGAAGCTTTCTTT. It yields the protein CASSSLVYTEAFF.

Written as DNA, the CDR3 is TGTGCCAGCAGCGTAATTAGCGGGGGTGCGGTAGATACGCAGTATTTT. Its translation: CASSVISGGAVDTQYF. The J gene is TRBJ2-3, the V gene TRBV3-1, with 9 bases matching TRBD2. The CDR3 loop spans 16 amino acids. Germline V gene lookup returns CDR1 LGHDT and CDR2 YNNKEL (reference sequence). The ends lost 5 bases at V and 5 bases at J; junction bases unmatched: 11.

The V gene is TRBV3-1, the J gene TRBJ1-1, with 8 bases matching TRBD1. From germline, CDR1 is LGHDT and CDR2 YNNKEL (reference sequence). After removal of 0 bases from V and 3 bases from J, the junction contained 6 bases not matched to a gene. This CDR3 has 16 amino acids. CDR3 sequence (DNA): TGTGCCAGCAGCCAAGATCCGACAGGGGAGGACACTGAAGCTTTCTTT. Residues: CASSQDPTGEDTEAFF.

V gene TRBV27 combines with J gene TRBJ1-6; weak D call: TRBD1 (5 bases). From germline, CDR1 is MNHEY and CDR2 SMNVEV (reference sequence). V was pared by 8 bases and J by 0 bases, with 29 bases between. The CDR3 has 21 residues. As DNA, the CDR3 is TGTGCCAGCCCATCCTTCTTGGGGGGTTTATCTCCCCTCTCCTATAATTCACCCCTCCACTTT. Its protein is CASPSFLGGLSPLSYNSPLHF.

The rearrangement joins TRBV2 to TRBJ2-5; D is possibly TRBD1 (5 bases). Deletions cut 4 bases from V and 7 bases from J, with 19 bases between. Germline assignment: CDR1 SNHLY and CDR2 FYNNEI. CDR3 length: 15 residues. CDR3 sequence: CASSAQGHPKGTQYF. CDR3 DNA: TGTGCCAGCAGTGCCCAAGGACACCCCAAGGGGACCCAGTACTTC. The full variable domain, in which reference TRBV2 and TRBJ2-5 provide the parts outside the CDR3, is EPEVTQTPSHQVTQMGQEVILRCVPISNHLYFYWYRQILGQKVEFLVSFYNNEISEKSEIFDDQFSVERPDGSNFTLKIRSTKLEDSAMYFCASSAQGHPKGTQYFGPGTRLLVL.

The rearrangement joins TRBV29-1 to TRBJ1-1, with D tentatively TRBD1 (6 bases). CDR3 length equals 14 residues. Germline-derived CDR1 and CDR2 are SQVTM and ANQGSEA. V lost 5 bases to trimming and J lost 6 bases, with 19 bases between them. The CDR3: CSVKITGTVAEAFF. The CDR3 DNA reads TGCAGCGTTAAGATCACAGGGACGGTGGCTGAAGCTTTCTTT.